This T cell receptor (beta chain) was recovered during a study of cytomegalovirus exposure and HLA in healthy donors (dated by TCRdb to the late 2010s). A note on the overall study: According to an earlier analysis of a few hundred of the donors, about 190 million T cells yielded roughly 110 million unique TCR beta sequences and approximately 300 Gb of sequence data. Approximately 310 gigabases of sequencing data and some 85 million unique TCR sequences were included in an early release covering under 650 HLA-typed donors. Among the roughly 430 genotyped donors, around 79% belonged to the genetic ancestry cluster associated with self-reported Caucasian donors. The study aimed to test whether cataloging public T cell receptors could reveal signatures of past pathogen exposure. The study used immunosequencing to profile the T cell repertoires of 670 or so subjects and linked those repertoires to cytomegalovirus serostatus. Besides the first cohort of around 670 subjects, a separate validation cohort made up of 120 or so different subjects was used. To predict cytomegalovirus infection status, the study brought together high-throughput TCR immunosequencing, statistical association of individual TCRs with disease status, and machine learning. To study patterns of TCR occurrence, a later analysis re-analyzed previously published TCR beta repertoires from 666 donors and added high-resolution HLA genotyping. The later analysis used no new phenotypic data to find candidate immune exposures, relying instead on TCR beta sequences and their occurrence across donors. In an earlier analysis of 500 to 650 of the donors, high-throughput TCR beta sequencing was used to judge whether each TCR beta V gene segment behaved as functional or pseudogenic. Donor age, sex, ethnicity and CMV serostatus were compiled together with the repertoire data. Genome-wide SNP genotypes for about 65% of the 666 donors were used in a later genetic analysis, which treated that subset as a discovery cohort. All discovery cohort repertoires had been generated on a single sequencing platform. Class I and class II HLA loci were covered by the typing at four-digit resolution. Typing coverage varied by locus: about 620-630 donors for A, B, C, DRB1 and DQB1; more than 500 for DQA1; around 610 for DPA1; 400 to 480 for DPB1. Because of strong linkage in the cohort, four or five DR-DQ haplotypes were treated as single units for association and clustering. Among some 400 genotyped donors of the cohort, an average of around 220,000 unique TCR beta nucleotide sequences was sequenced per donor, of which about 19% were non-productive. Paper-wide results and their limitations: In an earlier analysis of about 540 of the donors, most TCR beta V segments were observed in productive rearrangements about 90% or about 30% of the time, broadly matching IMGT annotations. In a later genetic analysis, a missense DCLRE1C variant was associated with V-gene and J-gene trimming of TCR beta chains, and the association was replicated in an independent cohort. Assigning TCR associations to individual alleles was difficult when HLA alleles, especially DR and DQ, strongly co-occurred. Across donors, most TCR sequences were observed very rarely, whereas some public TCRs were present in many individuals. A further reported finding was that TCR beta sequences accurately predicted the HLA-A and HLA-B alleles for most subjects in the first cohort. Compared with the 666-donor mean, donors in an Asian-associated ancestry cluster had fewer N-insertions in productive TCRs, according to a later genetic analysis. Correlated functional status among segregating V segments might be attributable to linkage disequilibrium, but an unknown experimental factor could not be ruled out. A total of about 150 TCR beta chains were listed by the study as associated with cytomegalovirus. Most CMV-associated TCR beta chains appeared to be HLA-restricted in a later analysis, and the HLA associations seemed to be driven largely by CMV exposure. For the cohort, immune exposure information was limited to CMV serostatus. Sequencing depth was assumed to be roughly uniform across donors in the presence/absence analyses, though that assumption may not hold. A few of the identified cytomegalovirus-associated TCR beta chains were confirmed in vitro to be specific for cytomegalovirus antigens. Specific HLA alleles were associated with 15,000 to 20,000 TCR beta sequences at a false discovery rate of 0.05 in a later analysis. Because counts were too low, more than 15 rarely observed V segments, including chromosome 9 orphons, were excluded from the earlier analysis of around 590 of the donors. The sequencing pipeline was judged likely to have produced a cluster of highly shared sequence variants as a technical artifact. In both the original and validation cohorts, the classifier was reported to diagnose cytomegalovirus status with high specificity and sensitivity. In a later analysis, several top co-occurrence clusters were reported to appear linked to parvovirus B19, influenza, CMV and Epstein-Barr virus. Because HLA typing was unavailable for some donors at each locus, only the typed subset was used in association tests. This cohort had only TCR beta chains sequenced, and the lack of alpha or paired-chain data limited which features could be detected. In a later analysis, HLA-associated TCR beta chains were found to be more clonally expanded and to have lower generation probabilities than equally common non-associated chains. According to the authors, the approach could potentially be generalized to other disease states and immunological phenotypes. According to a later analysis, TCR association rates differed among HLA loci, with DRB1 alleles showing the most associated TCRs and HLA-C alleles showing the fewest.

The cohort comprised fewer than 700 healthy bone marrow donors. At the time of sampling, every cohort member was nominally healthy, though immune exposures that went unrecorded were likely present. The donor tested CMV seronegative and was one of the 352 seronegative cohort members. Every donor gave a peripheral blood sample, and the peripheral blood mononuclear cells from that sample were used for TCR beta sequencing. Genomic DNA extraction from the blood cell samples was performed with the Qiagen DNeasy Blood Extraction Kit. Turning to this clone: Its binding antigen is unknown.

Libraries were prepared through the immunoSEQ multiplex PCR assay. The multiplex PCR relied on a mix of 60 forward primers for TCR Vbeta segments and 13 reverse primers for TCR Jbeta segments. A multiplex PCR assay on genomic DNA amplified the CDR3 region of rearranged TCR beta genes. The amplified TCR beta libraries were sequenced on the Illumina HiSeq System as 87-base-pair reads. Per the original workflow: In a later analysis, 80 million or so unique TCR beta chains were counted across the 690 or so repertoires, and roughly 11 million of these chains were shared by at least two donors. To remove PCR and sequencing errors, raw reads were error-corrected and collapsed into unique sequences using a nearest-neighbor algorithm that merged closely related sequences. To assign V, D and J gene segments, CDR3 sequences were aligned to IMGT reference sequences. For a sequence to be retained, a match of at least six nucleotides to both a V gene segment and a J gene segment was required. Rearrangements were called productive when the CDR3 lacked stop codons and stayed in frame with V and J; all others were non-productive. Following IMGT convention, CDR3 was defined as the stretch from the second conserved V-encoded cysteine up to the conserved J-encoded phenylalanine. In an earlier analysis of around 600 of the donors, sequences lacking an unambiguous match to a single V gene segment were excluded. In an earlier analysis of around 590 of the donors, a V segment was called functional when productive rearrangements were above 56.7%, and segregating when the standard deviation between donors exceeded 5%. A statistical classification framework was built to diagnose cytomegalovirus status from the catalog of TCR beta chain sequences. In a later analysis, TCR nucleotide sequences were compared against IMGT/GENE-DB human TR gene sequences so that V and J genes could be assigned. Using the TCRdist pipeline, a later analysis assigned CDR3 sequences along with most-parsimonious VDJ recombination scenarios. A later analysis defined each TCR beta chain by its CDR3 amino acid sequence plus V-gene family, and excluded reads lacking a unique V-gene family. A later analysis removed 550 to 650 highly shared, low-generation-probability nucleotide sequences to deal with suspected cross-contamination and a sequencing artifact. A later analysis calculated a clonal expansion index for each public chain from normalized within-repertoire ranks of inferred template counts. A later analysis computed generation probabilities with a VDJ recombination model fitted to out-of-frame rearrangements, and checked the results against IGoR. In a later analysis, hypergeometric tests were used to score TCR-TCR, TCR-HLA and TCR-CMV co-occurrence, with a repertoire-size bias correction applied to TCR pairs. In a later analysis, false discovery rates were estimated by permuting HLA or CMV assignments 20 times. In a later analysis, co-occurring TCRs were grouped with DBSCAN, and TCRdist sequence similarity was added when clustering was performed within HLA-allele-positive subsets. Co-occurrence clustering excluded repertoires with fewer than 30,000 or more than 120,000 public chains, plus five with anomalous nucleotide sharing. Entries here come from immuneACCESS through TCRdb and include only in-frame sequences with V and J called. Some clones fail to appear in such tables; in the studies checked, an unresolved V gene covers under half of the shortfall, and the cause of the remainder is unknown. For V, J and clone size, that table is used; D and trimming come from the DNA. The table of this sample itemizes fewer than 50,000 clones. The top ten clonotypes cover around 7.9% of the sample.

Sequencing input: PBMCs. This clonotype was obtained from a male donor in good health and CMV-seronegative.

The DNA sequence is TGTGCCACCAGCAGAGGTGGACAGGGAGAGACCCAGTACTTC. Translated, it gives CATSRGGQGETQYF. The chain employs TRBV15 and TRBJ2-5, with 8 bases in between that match TRBD1. Reading the germline V gene (reference sequence) gives CDR1 LNHNV and CDR2 YYDKDF. V loses 1 base at its end and J loses 4 bases; junction bases beyond the gene matches: 2. The CDR3 sequence holds 14 residues, the cysteine and phenylalanine included. Only the CDR3 part of the read is kept: 42 bases, read in frame from the first base.